These 2 T cell receptor beta chains came from one sample sequenced in a study of shared clonotypes between healthy human individuals. In the naive CD8 group, cells lacked CD45RO and were positively selected for CCR7, so terminally differentiated effector memory CD45RA+ cells were left out. This table comes from immunoSEQ multiplex PCR, and its TCRdb copy is limited to in-frame clones, with some not included. The sample records about 1,900,000 clones, about 95% being singletons. Material for sequencing was naive CD8+ T cells sorted from blood. The receptor source for this set is a man between 18 and 29 years old in good health.

The chain links TRBV6-5 to TRBJ2-1, with 7 positions matching TRBD2. This CDR3 has 14 amino acids. The J segment lost 5 bases and the V segment lost 0 bases, leaving 1 base of the junction unmatched. Per germline, CDR1 MNHEY and CDR2 SVGAGI. CDR3 in DNA: TGTGCCAGCAGTTACTCAGGACTAGACAATGAGCAGTTCTTC. It yields the protein CASSYSGLDNEQFF.

The gene calls are TRBV28 and TRBJ1-2; a possible D gene is TRBD1 (5 bases). Trimming pared 3 bases from V and 4 bases from J, leaving 15 bases between. The CDR3 is 15 residues long. Germline V gene lookup returns CDR1 MDHEN and CDR2 SYDVKM. The CDR3 bases are TGTGCCAGCAGTTTCAGGGACGGCGGCGCCTATGGCTACACCTTC. It specifies CASSFRDGGAYGYTF.